These 22 T cell receptor beta chains were sequenced from one sample in a study of regulatory T cells in long-lasting Graves disease. Described time point: newly diagnosed GD, antithyroid drugs for less than 3 months. The TCR library was made from RNA extracted from PBMCs. Libraries of TCR beta came from iRepertoire HTBI primers plus Arm-PCR of CDR3 regions. TCRdb analysed the multiplex PCR reads with MiXCR anew, one entry per CDR3 protein. The sample records about 540,000 distinct CDR3 sequences, about 13% being singletons. The same specimen was also included in a second study, on T cells in Graves' hyperthyroidism and ophthalmopathy.

The source material was peripheral blood mononuclear cells (PBMCs), sampled at new diagnosis, from a patient treated with antithyroid drugs. Receptors were obtained from a man aged 25 to 40 with Graves disease.

This clonotype was observed many times. The chain joins TRBV20-1 to TRBJ2-1; 7 nucleotides line up with TRBD2. This CDR3 comprises 14 residues. V shed 3 bases, J shed 8 bases, and the junction held 10 bases outside the gene matches. Germline V CDR1 and CDR2: DFQATT, SNEGSKA (reference sequence). The CDR3 here is CSARTSWRTDEQFF. CDR3 nucleotide sequence: TGCAGTGCTAGGACTAGCTGGAGAACGGATGAGCAGTTCTTC.

Only a few counts were recorded for this clonotype. The chain joins TRBV10-2 to TRBJ1-4, with a weak D call TRBD1 (6 bases). V was shortened by 6 bases and J by 7 bases, with 9 bases between the two germline ends. The V gene's germline CDR1 is WSHSY and CDR2 SAAADI. The CDR3 is 12 residues long. The CDR3 here is CASSRGAEKLFF. The CDR3 DNA reads TGCGCCAGCAGCAGGGGAGCTGAAAAACTGTTTTTT.

The chain employs TRBV20-1 and TRBJ2-7, with 8 nucleotides matching TRBD2. CDR1 DFQATT and CDR2 SNEGSKA come from the germline V gene (reference sequence). V lost 1 base, J lost 2 bases, and 10 bases stayed unmatched. The CDR3 loop spans 16 amino acids. CDR3 sequence reads: CSARGVLAGLTYEQYF. As DNA, the CDR3 is TGCAGTGCTAGAGGGGTGCTAGCGGGCCTTACCTACGAGCAGTACTTC.

This clonotype turned up a few times. The rearrangement links TRBV9 to TRBJ2-7, with TRBD2 as a possible D gene (6 bases). V was cut by 3 bases and J by 3 bases, with 10 bases left in between. This CDR3 contains 13 residues. The germline V gene encodes CDR1 SGDLS and CDR2 YYNGEE. The CDR3, as DNA: TGTGCCAGCAGCGCGGGACTGATCTACGAGCAGTACTTC. As protein: CASSAGLIYEQYF.

The rearrangement uses TRBV20-1 and TRBJ2-1; D uncertain. Trimming removed 3 bases from V and 6 bases from J, with 9 bases in between. CDR3 length equals 12 residues. Germline CDR1 reads DFQATT; CDR2 reads SNEGSKA (reference sequence). In DNA, the CDR3 is TGCAGTGCTAGTAATTTGGGCAATGAGCAGTTCTTC. This gives the protein CSASNLGNEQFF.

In this sample, this clonotype turned up many times. The chain uses TRBV19 and TRBJ1-4; the D gene is possibly TRBD1 (5 bases). V shed 10 bases and J shed 7 bases, with 16 bases lying between them. The CDR3 extends over 13 amino acids. Germline V gives CDR1 LNHDA, CDR2 SQIVND (reference sequence). CDR3 DNA sequence: TGTGCCACCCGAGGGGTGTTCGCTGAAAAACTGTTTTTT. Its protein product is CATRGVFAEKLFF.

This clonotype came up a few times. This chain uses TRBV5-1 with TRBJ1-1; D is possibly TRBD1 (5 bases). The germline V gene encodes CDR1 SGHRS and CDR2 YFSETQ. CDR3 length: 14 residues. V shed 1 base and J shed 1 base, with 8 bases lying between them. CDR3 nucleotide sequence: TGCGCCAGCAGCTTGATGGACAAGAACACTGAAGCTTTCTTT. It encodes CASSLMDKNTEAFF.

The table lists this clonotype with many counts. The genes are TRBV2 and TRBJ1-3; D unclear. Trimming removed 3 bases at V and 4 bases at J, with 10 bases between. The CDR3 consists of 14 residues. The germline V gene encodes CDR1 SNHLY and CDR2 FYNNEI. CDR3 nucleotides: TGTGCCAGCAGTGATTGGGGATCAGGAAACACCATATATTTT. Its protein is CASSDWGSGNTIYF.

Notes on this clonotype: This sequence may be a read error, since a much larger clone differs from it by one base. The V gene is TRBV27, the J gene TRBJ2-6, with 14 bases fitting TRBD2. V lost 8 bases to trimming and J lost 2 bases; unmatched junction nucleotides: 5. In germline, CDR1 is MNHEY, CDR2 SMNVEV (reference sequence). CDR3 length: 17 residues. CDR3: CASGWTSGRPGANVLTF. CDR3 nucleotides: TGTGCCAGCGGCTGGACTAGCGGGAGGCCTGGGGCCAACGTCCTGACTTTC.

This clonotype was seen ten or more times. This chain joins TRBV6-1 and TRBJ1-1; D is ambiguous. Trimming took 10 bases from V and 6 from J, leaving 12 bases between them. The CDR3 runs to 11 residues. From germline, CDR1 is MNHNS and CDR2 SASEGT. CDR3: CATKLWAEAFF. The CDR3 nucleotides read TGTGCCACCAAACTGTGGGCTGAAGCTTTCTTT.

The J gene is TRBJ1-1, the V gene TRBV10-1; perhaps TRBD1 as D (6 bases). V was clipped by 0 bases and J by 11 bases, with 10 bases between them. The V gene's germline CDR1 is WNHNN and CDR2 SYGVQD (reference sequence). The length of the CDR3 is 12 residues. CDR3 protein: CASSESNRAAFF. The DNA for the CDR3 is TGCGCCAGCAGTGAGTCGAACAGGGCTGCTTTCTTT.

This clonotype has more than one count but fewer than ten. V is TRBV5-1 and J is TRBJ1-1; weak D call: TRBD1 (6 bases). Germline CDR1 reads SGHRS; CDR2 reads YFSETQ. This CDR3 has 16 residues. Trimming cost V 3 bases and J 3 bases, with 18 bases left between them. For the CDR3, the DNA is TGCGCCAGCAGCTGGGAGCACAGGGACGGGGACACTGAAGCTTTCTTT. Its translation is CASSWEHRDGDTEAFF.

This clonotype was seen a handful of times. At one boundary the junction diverges from the germline segment, which might be a read error. This chain joins TRBV20-1 and TRBJ2-6, with D perhaps matching TRBD1 (6 bases). CDR1 is DFQATT and CDR2 is SNEGSKA in the germline V gene (reference sequence). The CDR3 is made up of 15 amino acids. The CDR3 DNA is TGCAGTGCTGCCGCGGATCTGGTGGGGGCCAACGCCCTGACTTTC. As protein: CSAAADLVGANALTF.

This clonotype was found many times. CDR3 sequence: CSVVRDNEQFF. CDR3 DNA sequence: TGCAGCGTTGTCAGGGACAATGAGCAGTTCTTC. This chain joins TRBV29-1 and TRBJ2-1; D possibly corresponds to TRBD1 (5 bases). This CDR3 is 11 amino acids long. The V end was cut by 4 bases, the J end by 5 bases, with 6 bases between. Germline V gene lookup returns CDR1 SQVTM and CDR2 ANQGSEA.

This clonotype occurred many times. CDR3 sequence reads: CASSPGTTGTQYF. In nucleotides, the CDR3 is TGTGCCAGCAGCCCCGGGACTACGGGGACCCAGTACTTC. V is TRBV11-3 and J is TRBJ2-5; 7 bases map to TRBD2. The length of the CDR3 is 13 residues. Per germline, CDR1 SGHNT and CDR2 YENEEA. V lost 5 bases, J lost 7 bases, and 7 bases stayed unmatched.

This clonotype was picked up many times. V and J are TRBV10-2 and TRBJ2-1; weak D call: TRBD2 (6 bases). Deletions cut 6 bases from V and 6 bases from J, with 21 bases between. This CDR3 is built from 16 residues. CDR1 is WSHSY and CDR2 is SAAADI in the germline V gene. The CDR3 is CASSALRENLSNEQFF. As DNA, the CDR3 is TGCGCCAGCAGCGCGTTACGGGAGAACCTTTCCAATGAGCAGTTCTTC.

This clonotype came up a few times. The V and J genes are TRBV2 and TRBJ1-2; TRBD1 is a possible D gene (6 bases). The CDR3 loop spans 14 amino acids. CDR1 SNHLY and CDR2 FYNNEI come from the germline V gene. With 3 bases removed from V and 6 bases from J, the gap between germline ends came to 14 bases. CDR3 DNA: TGTGCCAGCAGTGAGGACAGATTAGGGAATGGCTACACCTTC. It is translated as CASSEDRLGNGYTF.

This clonotype was seen ten or more times. The chain employs TRBV7-9 and TRBJ1-1, with D maybe TRBD1 (5 bases). The V and J ends lost 5 bases and 0 bases respectively, with 10 bases between them. Germline CDR1 is SEHNR and CDR2 is FQNEAQ (reference sequence). The CDR3 consists of 14 residues. CDR3 in amino acids: CASSPGGVNTEAFF. The CDR3 DNA follows: TGTGCCAGCAGCCCGGGGGGTGTGAACACTGAAGCTTTCTTT.

This clonotype was counted at least ten times. The rearrangement uses TRBV5-1 and TRBJ2-3, with unresolved D. V lost 4 bases, J lost 1 base, and 7 bases lay in between. Germline V lookup: CDR1 SGHRS, CDR2 YFSETQ. CDR3 length equals 13 residues. CDR3 DNA sequence: TGCGCCAGCAGCCGGACGGGCACAGATACGCAGTATTTT. This gives the protein CASSRTGTDTQYF.

This clonotype has at least ten counts. V and J are TRBV6-2 or TRBV6-3 and TRBJ2-7; D gene unclear. Germline V gene lookup returns CDR1 MNHEY and CDR2 SVGEGT. The CDR3 covers 14 residues. V was clipped by 0 bases and J by 2 bases, with 8 bases between them. The CDR3 is CASSYSPRAYEQYF. CDR3 DNA: TGTGCCAGCAGTTACTCGCCGAGAGCCTACGAGCAGTACTTC.

Concerning this clonotype itself: This may come from a read error, since a much larger clone is one base off. V usage is TRBV7-8 and J usage is TRBJ1-6, with D unclear. Germline values: CDR1 SGHVS, CDR2 FQNEAQ. This CDR3 comprises 16 residues. Trimming pared 1 base from V and 6 bases from J, leaving 13 bases between. DNA of the CDR3: TGTGCCAGCAGCTTAGATCCGGCCGGATCTAATTCACCCCTCCACTTT. As protein: CASSLDPAGSNSPLHF.

The V call is TRBV6-4, the J call TRBJ2-1; D is perhaps TRBD1 (5 bases). The CDR3 contains 12 residues. Trimming removed 7 bases at V and 4 bases at J, with 8 bases between. Germline CDR1 MRHNA, CDR2 SNTAGT. This CDR3 is CASKNRYNEQFF. CDR3 nucleotides: TGTGCCAGCAAGAACAGGTACAATGAGCAGTTCTTC.